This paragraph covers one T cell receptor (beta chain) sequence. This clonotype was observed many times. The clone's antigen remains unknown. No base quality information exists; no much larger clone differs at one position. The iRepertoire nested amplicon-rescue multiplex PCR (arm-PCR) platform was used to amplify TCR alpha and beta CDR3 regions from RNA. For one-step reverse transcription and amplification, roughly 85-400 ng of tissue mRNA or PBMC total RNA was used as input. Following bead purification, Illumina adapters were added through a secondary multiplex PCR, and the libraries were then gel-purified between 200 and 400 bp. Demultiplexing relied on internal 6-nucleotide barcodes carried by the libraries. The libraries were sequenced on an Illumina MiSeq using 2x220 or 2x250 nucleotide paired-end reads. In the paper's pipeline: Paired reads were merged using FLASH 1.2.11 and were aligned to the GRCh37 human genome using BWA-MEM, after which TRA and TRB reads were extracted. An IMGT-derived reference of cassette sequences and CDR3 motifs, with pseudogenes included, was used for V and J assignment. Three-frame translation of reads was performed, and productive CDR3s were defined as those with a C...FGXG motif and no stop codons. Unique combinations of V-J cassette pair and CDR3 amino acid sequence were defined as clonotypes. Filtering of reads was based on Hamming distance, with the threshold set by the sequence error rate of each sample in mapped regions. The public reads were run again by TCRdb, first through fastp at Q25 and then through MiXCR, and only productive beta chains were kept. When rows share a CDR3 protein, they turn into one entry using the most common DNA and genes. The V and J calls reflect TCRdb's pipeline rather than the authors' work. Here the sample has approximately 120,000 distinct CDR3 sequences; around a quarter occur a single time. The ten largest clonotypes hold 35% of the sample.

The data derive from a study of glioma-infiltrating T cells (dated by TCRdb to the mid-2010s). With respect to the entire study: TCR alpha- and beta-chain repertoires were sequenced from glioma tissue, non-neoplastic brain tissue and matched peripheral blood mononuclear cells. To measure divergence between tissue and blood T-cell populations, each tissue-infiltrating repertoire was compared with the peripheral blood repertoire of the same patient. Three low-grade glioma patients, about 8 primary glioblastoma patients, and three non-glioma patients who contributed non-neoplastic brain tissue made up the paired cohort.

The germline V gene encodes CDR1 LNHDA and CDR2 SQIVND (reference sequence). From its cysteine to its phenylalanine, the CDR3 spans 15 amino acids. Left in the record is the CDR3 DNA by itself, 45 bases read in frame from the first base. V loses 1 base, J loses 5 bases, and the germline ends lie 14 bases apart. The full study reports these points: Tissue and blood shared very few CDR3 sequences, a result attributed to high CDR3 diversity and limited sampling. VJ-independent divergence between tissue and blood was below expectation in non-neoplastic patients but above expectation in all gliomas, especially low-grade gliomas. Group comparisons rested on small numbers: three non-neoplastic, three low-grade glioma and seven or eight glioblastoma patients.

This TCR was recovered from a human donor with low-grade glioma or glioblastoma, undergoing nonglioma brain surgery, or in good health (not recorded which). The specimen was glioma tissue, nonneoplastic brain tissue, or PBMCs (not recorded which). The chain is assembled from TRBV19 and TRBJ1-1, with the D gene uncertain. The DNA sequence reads TGTGCCAGTAGTATAGCCGCCCCGTTCAGGACTGAAGCTTTCTTT. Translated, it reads CASSIAAPFRTEAFF.